The table lists the clone carrying this TCR beta chain with a few counts. Its antigen is as yet unknown. Libraries were made from TCR beta cDNA, and they carried unique molecular identifiers. The authors obtained 500,000 to 600,000 cDNA molecules from around 1 to 9.1 million T cells. TCRdb itself ran the PCR reads through MiXCR, one entry per CDR3 protein. This sample yields approximately 730,000 distinct CDR3 sequences, of which around 46% are seen a single time; roughly 4.9% belongs to the top ten. The CDR3 runs to 16 residues. J was trimmed by 7 bases and V by 5 bases; bases with no gene match: 14. Per germline, CDR1 SEHNR and CDR2 FQNEAQ (reference sequence). The data are from a study of post-analysis software for immune sequencing data. Across the study: Patients with relapsing-remitting, secondary progressive and progressive-relapsing multiple sclerosis courses were all represented.

Findings of the study overall: TRBV segments more frequent in patients than in controls numbered five and included TRBV5-6, TRBV5-1 and TRBV20-1.

The sequence derives from a girl aged 5-17 years with multiple sclerosis. Sequencing was performed on blood. This chain uses TRBV7-9 with TRBJ2-1; 7 bases fit TRBD2. CDR3 DNA: TGTGCCAGCAGCACAACCGGGACTACCAATTGGAATGAGCAGTTCTTC. Amino acids: CASSTTGTTNWNEQFF.